Described below is a single TCR beta chain sequence and its context. The antigen remains unidentified. These data are taken from a study of identical twins. One entry per CDR3 protein results from TCRdb running MiXCR on the 5' RACE reads. The sample contains about 1.7 million distinct CDR3 sequences, about 31% of which appear only once. The germline V gene encodes CDR1 SGDLS and CDR2 YYNGEE. Trimming shortened V by 3 bases and J by 4 bases, and 17 bases separated the two germline ends. CDR3 length: 15 amino acids. Study-wide results and caveats: Modelling approaches yielded underestimates of out-of-frame TCR alpha sharing between monozygotic twins.

The chain carries TRBV9 and TRBJ2-7; D could derive from TRBD1 or TRBD2 (5 bases each). The receptor's source is a newborn girl in good health. Sequencing used cord blood. As DNA, the CDR3 is TGTGCCAGCAGCGCCGACGCTAGGGGACCTTACGAGCAGTACTTC. Translated: CASSADARGPYEQYF.